In this sample, the clone carrying this T cell receptor beta chain is medium-sized. This CDR3 is 15 amino acids long. V gave up 2 bases and J gave up 2 bases, with 12 bases separating them. Germline assignment: CDR1 SGHVS and CDR2 FNYEAQ. Data came from immunoSEQ multiplex PCR; TCRdb stores just in-frame clones and leaves some out. The sample lists fewer than 180,000 clones; 75% to 90% were seen once. This sample is part of a study of blood T cell repertoires in COVID-19. Turning to the study itself: Sites in the United States, Italy and Spain provided acute and convalescent COVID-19 samples.

The rearrangement joins TRBV7-6 to TRBJ1-2; D gene unclear. The receptor was isolated from a woman aged 60-75 years with active or convalescent COVID-19. The sample comprised peripheral blood. The CDR3 DNA sequence: TGTGCCAGCAGCTTATTCGCAGGAACCAACTATGGCTACACCTTC. Protein sequence: CASSLFAGTNYGYTF.